This T cell receptor (beta chain) is drawn from a study of control samples from healthy donors and cancer patients. This table comes from immunoSEQ multiplex PCR, and its TCRdb copy is limited to in-frame clones, with some not included. The sample includes 120,000 or so clones, roughly nine tenths of them seen just once. Material for sequencing was blood. The receptor was derived from a woman between 18 and 30 years old in good health.

CDR3 protein: CASSLDNSRPETQYF. The CDR3 DNA is TGCGCCAGCAGCTTAGACAACTCACGCCCAGAGACCCAGTACTTC. The V and J genes are TRBV5-1 and TRBJ2-5; no clear D. Germline lookup yields CDR1 SGHRS and CDR2 YFSETQ. V was shortened by 2 bases and J by 4 bases, with 15 bases between the two germline ends. This CDR3 comprises 15 residues.